What follows describes a single T cell receptor (beta chain). The target antigen is unknown. The method was immunoSEQ multiplex PCR; TCRdb's version includes in-frame clones alone and lacks a portion of them. The table lists around 300,000 clones, roughly 90% of them singletons. Treatment meaning: 15 to 20 received Ad26.COV2.S at low or high dose, single or two shots; roughly five received placebo; per-sample allocation not given. On day 63 after the first injection, vaccine and placebo recipients gave samples. The CDR3 contains 18 residues. Trimming left V 8 bases short and J 4 bases short, with 26 bases between. CDR1 MGHRA and CDR2 YSYEKL come from the germline V gene. The sample comes from a study of Ad26.COV2.S vaccination and SARS-CoV-2 variants. Study observations and caveats: Researchers reported similar non-spike TCR breadth in vaccine and placebo recipients.

Sequences were derived from peripheral blood, sampled in a trial of Ad26.COV2.S vaccine versus placebo. The V call is TRBV4-1, the J call TRBJ2-2; D could derive from TRBD1 or TRBD2 (8 bases each). The TCR was taken from a person between 18 and 65 years old who received the Ad26.COV2.S COVID-19 vaccine or a placebo. CDR3 in DNA: TGCGCCAGCGCCGGGGGGGTCGGACAGGGAATTCTCACCGGGGAGCTGTTTTTT. This codes for CASAGGVGQGILTGELFF.